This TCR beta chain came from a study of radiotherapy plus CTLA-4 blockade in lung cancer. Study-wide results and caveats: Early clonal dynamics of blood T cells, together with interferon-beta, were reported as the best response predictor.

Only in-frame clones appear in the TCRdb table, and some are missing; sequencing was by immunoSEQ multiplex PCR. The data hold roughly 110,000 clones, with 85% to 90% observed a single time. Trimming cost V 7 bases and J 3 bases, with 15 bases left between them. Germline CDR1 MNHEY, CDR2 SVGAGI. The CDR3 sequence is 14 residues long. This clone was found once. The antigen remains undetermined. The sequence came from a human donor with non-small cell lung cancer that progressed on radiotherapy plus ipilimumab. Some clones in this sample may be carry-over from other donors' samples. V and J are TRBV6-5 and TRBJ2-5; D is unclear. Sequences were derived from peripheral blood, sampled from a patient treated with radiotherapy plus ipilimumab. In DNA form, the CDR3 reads TGTGCCAGCAATGCCGCCCCTGGAGAAGAGACCCAGTACTTC. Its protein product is CASNAAPGEETQYF.